The rows below give T cell receptor beta chains drawn from one sample of a study of T cell repertoires in cytomegalovirus infection. Their recognized antigens are unknown. TCRdb fed the reads into MiXCR, producing one record per CDR3 protein. The repertoire has approximately 730,000 distinct CDR3 sequences, 25% to 30% of them found once; the top ten carry about 12%. Sample: cultured CD8+ T cells from PBMCs, taken from culture after CMV antigen stimulation. The source of these receptors is a human donor in good health (CMV status not recorded). Some clones in this sample may be carry-over from other donors' samples. Both conserved end residues are part of each CDR3. D genes are given only for firm matches. Size is omitted from some rows. Given values are once, few, many or a class for expanded clones.

TRBJ1-5	NA	TRBV7-9	many	TGTGCCAGCAGTTTAAACAATCAGCCCCAGCATTTT	CASSLNNQPQHF
TRBJ1-1	NA	TRBV6-2/TRBV6-3	NA	TGTGCCAGCAGTCCCGGTCCCTTTCGAACGGCTGAAGCTTTCTTT	CASSPGPFRTAEAFF
TRBJ2-1	NA	TRBV6-1	few	TGTGCCAGCACCGGTTGGGGGGCGGATTTGGGTGAGCAGTTCTTC	CASTGWGADLGEQFF
TRBJ1-4	NA	TRBV6-5	NA	TGTGCCAGCAGTTACGTGGGGAATGAAAAACTGTTTTTT	CASSYVGNEKLFF
TRBJ2-1	TRBD1	TRBV5-4	NA	TGTGCCAGCAGTTTGTTGGGACAGGGGTTAGATGAGCAGTTCTTC	CASSLLGQGLDEQFF
TRBJ2-7	NA	TRBV12-3/TRBV12-4	NA	TGTGCCAGCAGTCCGTTGGCGGGGATGCACGAGCAGTACTTC	CASSPLAGMHEQYF
TRBJ1-3	NA	TRBV19	many	TGTGCCAGTAGGAAGGACGGAGGATTTGGAAACACCATATATTTT	CASRKDGGFGNTIYF
TRBJ1-1	NA	TRBV7-8	NA	TGTGCCAGCAGATTAGACGGCTTGAACACTGAAGCTTTCTTT	CASRLDGLNTEAFF
TRBJ2-3	NA	TRBV9	NA	TGTGCCAGCAGCGTAGGGGAAACGGGGGCGGGTACAGATACGCAGTATTTT	CASSVGETGAGTDTQYF
TRBJ2-3	TRBD2	TRBV9	few	TGTGCCAGCAGCATCGGAGGCGGGGGGCCGGGAGATACGCAGTATTTT	CASSIGGGGPGDTQYF
TRBJ2-1	NA	TRBV20-1	few	TGCAGTGCGAGGGACTCCTCGGGAGACTACAATGAGCAGTTCTTC	CSARDSSGDYNEQFF
TRBJ1-2	NA	TRBV4-3	NA	TGCGCCAGCAGCCAGCAGACCCGACAGCTTCTTAACTATGGCTACACCTTC	CASSQQTRQLLNYGYTF